Listed below are T cell receptor beta chains from one sample, sequenced in a study of Graves' ophthalmopathy and Graves' hyperthyroidism. TCRdb re-called the multiplex PCR reads through MiXCR, storing one row per CDR3 protein. Here the sample spans approximately 410,000 distinct CDR3 sequences, roughly 15% being singletons. Source material: peripheral blood. The receptors derive from a woman aged 18-30 years with stable Graves' hyperthyroidism. CDR3s include the opening cysteine and the closing phenylalanine or tryptophan. The D gene is left open where the match is weak. Some rows mark clone size as missing; the rest say once, few, many or name a class of expanded clone.

clone size: few; V gene: TRBV29-1; J gene: TRBJ1-1; D gene: .; CDR3 DNA: TGCAGCGCCCGGACAGAAATGAACACTGAAGCTTTCTTT; CDR3 protein: CSARTEMNTEAFF
clone size: .; V gene: TRBV20-1; J gene: TRBJ1-5; D gene: TRBD1; CDR3 DNA: TGCAGTGCTAGAGCGAGGTACAGGGGGCAACTGAGGTCTCAGCCCCAGCATTTT; CDR3 protein: CSARARYRGQLRSQPQHF
clone size: many; V gene: TRBV5-1; J gene: TRBJ2-5; D gene: .; CDR3 DNA: TGCGCCAGCAGCTTGTCTTTGCTAGAGACCCAGTACTTC; CDR3 protein: CASSLSLLETQYF
clone size: .; V gene: TRBV19; J gene: TRBJ2-7; D gene: .; CDR3 DNA: TGTGCCAGTAGTATTGCAGCCCGGGAGCTATACGAGCAGTACTTC; CDR3 protein: CASSIAARELYEQYF
clone size: many; V gene: TRBV12-3/TRBV12-4; J gene: TRBJ2-5; D gene: .; CDR3 DNA: TGTGCCAGCACCTGGGGGGGCCGCCAAGAGACCCAGTACTTC; CDR3 protein: CASTWGGRQETQYF
clone size: few; V gene: TRBV6-5; J gene: TRBJ2-7; D gene: TRBD2; CDR3 DNA: TGTACCAGCAGTTACCGGGCCGGGACTAGCTGGTTCTACGAGCAGTACTTC; CDR3 protein: CTSSYRAGTSWFYEQYF
clone size: many; V gene: TRBV6-1; J gene: TRBJ1-2; D gene: .; CDR3 DNA: TGTGCCAGCAGTGAAGGGGCACAGAATGGCTACACCTTC; CDR3 protein: CASSEGAQNGYTF
clone size: .; V gene: TRBV4-1; J gene: TRBJ2-7; D gene: TRBD1; CDR3 DNA: TGCGCCAGCAGCACGCCGGGACAGGGCTACGAGCAGTACTTC; CDR3 protein: CASSTPGQGYEQYF
clone size: few; V gene: TRBV7-6; J gene: TRBJ2-7; D gene: .; CDR3 DNA: TGTGCCAGCAGCTTAGGGGCAGAAATCTCCTACGAGCAGTACTTC; CDR3 protein: CASSLGAEISYEQYF
clone size: many; V gene: TRBV6-1; J gene: TRBJ2-5; D gene: .; CDR3 DNA: TGTGCCAGCAGCCCAGAGCGACACCAAGAGACCCAGTACTTC; CDR3 protein: CASSPERHQETQYF
clone size: many; V gene: TRBV5-1; J gene: TRBJ2-2; D gene: TRBD1; CDR3 DNA: TGCGCCAGCAGCTTGGGACCACAGGGGACGAACACCGGGGAGCTGTTTTTT; CDR3 protein: CASSLGPQGTNTGELFF
clone size: few; V gene: TRBV24-1; J gene: TRBJ2-2; D gene: TRBD1; CDR3 DNA: TGTGCCACCAGGGGCACCGGGACAGGGGGCACCGGGGAGCTGTTTTTT; CDR3 protein: CATRGTGTGGTGELFF
clone size: .; V gene: TRBV24-1; J gene: TRBJ1-2; D gene: .; CDR3 DNA: TGTGCCACCAGTGATTTGTACGGCTATGGCTACACCTTC; CDR3 protein: CATSDLYGYGYTF
clone size: few; V gene: TRBV7-2; J gene: TRBJ2-7; D gene: TRBD1; CDR3 DNA: TGTGCCAGCAGCGCGTACAGGGGAACCTACGAGCAGTACTTC; CDR3 protein: CASSAYRGTYEQYF
clone size: .; V gene: TRBV19; J gene: TRBJ2-5; D gene: .; CDR3 DNA: TGTGCCAGTAGTATAGGGTCGGTGGAGACCCAGTACTTC; CDR3 protein: CASSIGSVETQYF
clone size: .; V gene: TRBV11-2; J gene: TRBJ2-2; D gene: TRBD1; CDR3 DNA: TGTGCCAGCAGCTTGAGACAGGGGGCCCTTTTCGCGAACACCGGGGAGCTGTTTTTT; CDR3 protein: CASSLRQGALFANTGELFF
clone size: .; V gene: TRBV6-5; J gene: TRBJ2-5; D gene: .; CDR3 DNA: TGTGCCAGCAGTTATAGGGAGTATGAGACCCAGTACTTC; CDR3 protein: CASSYREYETQYF
clone size: .; V gene: TRBV12-3/TRBV12-4; J gene: TRBJ1-2; D gene: TRBD1; CDR3 DNA: TGTGCCAGCAGTTTCCCGACAGGGAATGGCTACACCTTC; CDR3 protein: CASSFPTGNGYTF
clone size: many; V gene: TRBV5-4; J gene: TRBJ1-1; D gene: TRBD1; CDR3 DNA: TGTGCCAGCAGCCATGGACAGGTGAACACTGAAGCTTTCTTT; CDR3 protein: CASSHGQVNTEAFF
clone size: many; V gene: TRBV20-1; J gene: TRBJ1-1; D gene: .; CDR3 DNA: TGTATTCCAAGGGGCGCGACTGAAGCTTTCTTT; CDR3 protein: CIPRGATEAFF
clone size: .; V gene: TRBV18; J gene: TRBJ1-3; D gene: TRBD1; CDR3 DNA: TGTGCCAGCTCACTAAACAGGGGGAGCTCTGGAAACACCATATATTTT; CDR3 protein: CASSLNRGSSGNTIYF
clone size: .; V gene: TRBV12-3/TRBV12-4; J gene: TRBJ2-7; D gene: TRBD2; CDR3 DNA: TGTGCCAGCACCGAGGAGGGCGGGGGGGGTTACTACGAGCAGTACTTC; CDR3 protein: CASTEEGGGGYYEQYF
clone size: few; V gene: TRBV20-1; J gene: TRBJ2-7; D gene: TRBD1; CDR3 DNA: TGCAGTGCTAGGCGCGGGACAGGGGTAAACTCCTACGAGCAGTACTTC; CDR3 protein: CSARRGTGVNSYEQYF
clone size: many; V gene: TRBV6-2/TRBV6-3; J gene: TRBJ1-5; D gene: .; CDR3 DNA: TGTGCCAGCAGCTGGACAGCGCTGGCGAATCAGCCCCAGCATTTT; CDR3 protein: CASSWTALANQPQHF
clone size: many; V gene: TRBV6-1; J gene: TRBJ1-1; D gene: .; CDR3 DNA: TGTGCCAGCAGTGAAGGACAAATGAACACTGAAGCTTTCTTT; CDR3 protein: CASSEGQMNTEAFF
clone size: many; V gene: TRBV19; J gene: TRBJ1-2; D gene: TRBD1; CDR3 DNA: TGTGCCAGTAGTGATCACAGGGGAGCTAACTATGGCTACACCTTC; CDR3 protein: CASSDHRGANYGYTF
clone size: many; V gene: TRBV18; J gene: TRBJ1-1; D gene: TRBD1; CDR3 DNA: TGTGCCAGCTCACCCACAGGGGAGACTGAAGCTTTCTTT; CDR3 protein: CASSPTGETEAFF
clone size: many; V gene: TRBV7-9; J gene: TRBJ1-1; D gene: .; CDR3 DNA: TGTGCCAGCAGCTTAGGCGGATGGAACACTGAAGCTTTCTTT; CDR3 protein: CASSLGGWNTEAFF
clone size: many; V gene: TRBV2; J gene: TRBJ1-6; D gene: TRBD1; CDR3 DNA: TGTGCCAGCAGTGAGGACAGGGGTTCACCCCTCCACTTT; CDR3 protein: CASSEDRGSPLHF
clone size: many; V gene: TRBV11-1; J gene: TRBJ1-1; D gene: .; CDR3 DNA: TGTGCCAGCAGCCTCCGGGGGACCTCGACGGTGTCGAACACTGAAGCTTTCTTT; CDR3 protein: CASSLRGTSTVSNTEAFF
clone size: .; V gene: TRBV7-7; J gene: TRBJ2-3; D gene: .; CDR3 DNA: TGTGCTAGCAGCCCCCGGGACCTAAGCACAGATACGCAGTATTTT; CDR3 protein: CASSPRDLSTDTQYF
clone size: many; V gene: TRBV11-2; J gene: TRBJ2-5; D gene: .; CDR3 DNA: TGTGCCAGCAGCTTATACGGGGGAGAGACCCAGTACTTC; CDR3 protein: CASSLYGGETQYF
clone size: few; V gene: TRBV20-1; J gene: TRBJ1-1; D gene: .; CDR3 DNA: TGCAGTGCTAGAACCCCGAACACTGAAGCTTTCTTT; CDR3 protein: CSARTPNTEAFF
clone size: many; V gene: TRBV12-3/TRBV12-4; J gene: TRBJ2-6; D gene: TRBD1; CDR3 DNA: TGTGCCAGCAGTAGACAGGGGCCTTCCTCTGGGGCCAACGTCCTGACTTTC; CDR3 protein: CASSRQGPSSGANVLTF
clone size: .; V gene: TRBV11-3; J gene: TRBJ2-7; D gene: .; CDR3 DNA: TGTGCCAGCAGCTCAACTAGGGGGTCAGGCGAGCAGTACTTC; CDR3 protein: CASSSTRGSGEQYF
clone size: many; V gene: TRBV7-8; J gene: TRBJ2-5; D gene: TRBD1; CDR3 DNA: TGTGCCAGCAGCGCTGGACAGGGACTCAAAGAGACCCAGTACTTC; CDR3 protein: CASSAGQGLKETQYF
clone size: many; V gene: TRBV12-3/TRBV12-4; J gene: TRBJ1-5; D gene: TRBD1; CDR3 DNA: TGTGCCAGCAGTTTCAGGACAGGGCCTTTCAATCAGCCCCAGCATTTT; CDR3 protein: CASSFRTGPFNQPQHF
clone size: many; V gene: TRBV20-1; J gene: TRBJ2-5; D gene: .; CDR3 DNA: TGCAGTGCTAGCCAGTCCCTTCAAGAGACCCAGTACTTC; CDR3 protein: CSASQSLQETQYF
clone size: many; V gene: TRBV12-3/TRBV12-4; J gene: TRBJ1-5; D gene: .; CDR3 DNA: TGTGCCAGCAGTTTCAAAGATGCAGGGGTCCAGCCCCAGCATTTT; CDR3 protein: CASSFKDAGVQPQHF
clone size: .; V gene: TRBV12-3/TRBV12-4; J gene: TRBJ2-4; D gene: .; CDR3 DNA: TGTGCCAGCAGTTTAAACACGATAAACATTAAGTACTTC; CDR3 protein: CASSLNTINIKYF
clone size: once; V gene: TRBV4-1; J gene: TRBJ2-2; D gene: .; CDR3 DNA: TGCGCCAGCAGCCAAGTAGTTGTGGGGACTCCCCAGGCCGTTAACACCGGGGAGCTGTTTTTT; CDR3 protein: CASSQVVVGTPQAVNTGELFF
clone size: many; V gene: TRBV19; J gene: TRBJ1-1; D gene: .; CDR3 DNA: TGTGCCAGTAGTAAGGGTAGGGGAGGCACTGAAGCTTTCTTT; CDR3 protein: CASSKGRGGTEAFF
clone size: many; V gene: TRBV6-2/TRBV6-3; J gene: TRBJ1-1; D gene: TRBD1; CDR3 DNA: TGTGCCAGCAGTTACTCGATGGACAGGGGGCGCGGGTACACTGAAGCTTTCTTT; CDR3 protein: CASSYSMDRGRGYTEAFF
clone size: many; V gene: TRBV7-9; J gene: TRBJ1-5; D gene: .; CDR3 DNA: TGTGCCAGCAGCCCCGACAGAATCGATCAGCCCCAGCATTTT; CDR3 protein: CASSPDRIDQPQHF
clone size: .; V gene: TRBV5-6; J gene: TRBJ1-1; D gene: .; CDR3 DNA: TGTGCCAGCAGCTTGCCAGCATACGCTGAAGCTTTCTTT; CDR3 protein: CASSLPAYAEAFF
clone size: many; V gene: TRBV11-1; J gene: TRBJ1-2; D gene: .; CDR3 DNA: TGTGCCAGCAGCCTTTTAGAGGGTCCATACCCTGAAAATGGCTACACCTTC; CDR3 protein: CASSLLEGPYPENGYTF
clone size: .; V gene: TRBV29-1; J gene: TRBJ2-7; D gene: TRBD2; CDR3 DNA: TGCAGCGTTGAAGATCGGGCGGGGGCCTACGAGCAGTACTTC; CDR3 protein: CSVEDRAGAYEQYF
clone size: .; V gene: TRBV13; J gene: TRBJ2-2; D gene: .; CDR3 DNA: TGTGCCAGCAGGCCTTCTCGGGGTGCATACACCGGGGAGCTGTTTTTT; CDR3 protein: CASRPSRGAYTGELFF
clone size: many; V gene: TRBV9; J gene: TRBJ1-5; D gene: TRBD1; CDR3 DNA: TGTGCCAGCAGCGCCCCGGGACAGGGGGCGCGAAATCAGCCCCAGCATTTT; CDR3 protein: CASSAPGQGARNQPQHF
clone size: many; V gene: TRBV3-1; J gene: TRBJ2-7; D gene: .; CDR3 DNA: TGTGCCAGCAGCCCTACTAACTCCTACGAGCAGTACTTC; CDR3 protein: CASSPTNSYEQYF
clone size: few; V gene: TRBV11-2; J gene: TRBJ2-4; D gene: .; CDR3 DNA: TGTGCCAGCAGCTTAGGTTCAGGGAGAAACATTAAGTACTTC; CDR3 protein: CASSLGSGRNIKYF
clone size: many; V gene: TRBV5-1; J gene: TRBJ2-7; D gene: .; CDR3 DNA: TGCGCCAGCAGCTCCGGGGCTGCCTACGAGCAGTACTTC; CDR3 protein: CASSSGAAYEQYF
clone size: many; V gene: TRBV7-6; J gene: TRBJ2-7; D gene: TRBD1; CDR3 DNA: TGTGCCAGCAGCCCATCCGGGACAGGGATTACCTACGAGCAGTACTTC; CDR3 protein: CASSPSGTGITYEQYF
clone size: .; V gene: TRBV6-2/TRBV6-3; J gene: TRBJ2-7; D gene: .; CDR3 DNA: TGTGCCAGCAGTTGGGCAGAAACCTACGAGCAGTACTTC; CDR3 protein: CASSWAETYEQYF
clone size: many; V gene: TRBV6-1; J gene: TRBJ1-5; D gene: .; CDR3 DNA: TGTGCCAGCAGACCCGCAGCATATAGCAATCAGCCCCAGCATTTT; CDR3 protein: CASRPAAYSNQPQHF
clone size: .; V gene: TRBV7-2; J gene: TRBJ1-6; D gene: .; CDR3 DNA: TGTGCCAGCAGCTTAGGGGACCGGAATTTACCCCTCCACTTT; CDR3 protein: CASSLGDRNLPLHF
clone size: few; V gene: TRBV6-2/TRBV6-3; J gene: TRBJ2-7; D gene: TRBD2; CDR3 DNA: TGTGCCAGCAGTTACTCGGGACTAGATCCCTACGAGCAGTACTTC; CDR3 protein: CASSYSGLDPYEQYF